The 27 T cell receptor beta chains presented below share a single source sample, sequenced in a study of CD8 T cells in ankylosing spondylitis. In TCRdb, the 5' RACE reads were re-called with MiXCR into one record per CDR3 protein. The profile shows 35,000 to 50,000 distinct CDR3 sequences, approximately 3% of them singletons. The sequencing sample was made of blood, either unsorted or a sorted T cell fraction (not recorded which). These receptors were collected from a male donor with ankylosing spondylitis or in good health (not recorded which).

By share, this clonotype ranks as medium-sized. The chain employs TRBV23-1 and TRBJ2-4; D gene unclear. TRBV23-1 is designated an ORF whose function remains uncertain. Trimming removed 0 bases from V and 8 bases from J, with 11 bases in between. The CDR3 loop spans 14 amino acids. The CDR3 coding sequence is TGCGCCAGCAGTCAATCCCACGGAAGGGACATTCAGTACTTC. As protein: CASSQSHGRDIQYF.

The table lists this clonotype with many counts. This chain joins TRBV9 and TRBJ2-1, with 11 nucleotides matching TRBD2. The V segment lost 0 bases and the J segment 0 bases; nucleotides outside the gene matches: 8. The germline gives CDR1 SGDLS, CDR2 YYNGEE. The CDR3 length is 19 residues. The CDR3 nucleotides read TGTGCCAGCAGCGTAGAGGCTAGCGGGGGGCTCAGCTCCTACAATGAGCAGTTCTTC. It yields the protein CASSVEASGGLSSYNEQFF.

This clonotype was recorded many times. The rearrangement uses TRBV9 and TRBJ2-3, with TRBD2 identical over 9 bases. The CDR3 has 15 amino acids. Losses at the gene ends were 4 bases for V and 4 bases for J; bases not matched to a gene: 7. CDR1 and CDR2 (germline): SGDLS, YYNGEE. CDR3 sequence reads: CASSFSGSGPDTQYF. The CDR3 region has the DNA TGTGCCAGCAGCTTTAGCGGGAGCGGTCCAGATACGCAGTATTTT.

Many counts were recorded for this clonotype. V is TRBV9 and J is TRBJ2-5; D not resolved. Germline CDR1 reads SGDLS; CDR2 reads YYNGEE. Trimming took off 4 bases at V and 5 bases at J, with 9 bases between the two ends. The CDR3 is 12 amino acids. As DNA, the CDR3 is TGTGCCAGCAGCTCCGGATTGGAGACCCAGTACTTC. It specifies CASSSGLETQYF.

This clonotype has ten or more counts. This rearrangement joins TRBV9 to TRBJ1-4; possible D gene TRBD1, 5 bases. Trimming shortened V by 4 bases and J by 1 base, and 14 bases separated the two germline ends. CDR1 is SGDLS and CDR2 is YYNGEE in the germline V gene. There are 16 residues in the CDR3. DNA for the CDR3: TGTGCCAGCAGCCCTCGACCTGGGGGAACTAATGAAAAACTGTTTTTT. It yields the protein CASSPRPGGTNEKLFF.

V and J are TRBV9 and TRBJ2-3, with D hard to call. The CDR3 consists of 12 residues. Trimming pared 7 bases from V and 3 bases from J, leaving 9 bases between. CDR1 and CDR2 from the germline V gene are SGDLS and YYNGEE. This CDR3 is CASGVVTDTQYF. The CDR3 bases are TGTGCCAGCGGAGTAGTAACAGATACGCAGTATTTT.

This clonotype was seen ten or more times. The chain recombines TRBV9 with TRBJ2-2; D may be TRBD1 (7 bases). Germline CDR1 and CDR2: SGDLS and YYNGEE. This CDR3 has 15 residues. V shed 3 bases and J shed 0 bases, with 9 bases lying between them. CDR3 sequence: CASSARGANTGELFF. DNA of the CDR3: TGTGCCAGCAGCGCCAGGGGGGCGAACACCGGGGAGCTGTTTTTT.

This clonotype turned up a few times. The chain links TRBV9 to TRBJ2-2; a possible D gene is TRBD1 (6 bases). This CDR3 is 16 amino acids long. CDR1 SGDLS and CDR2 YYNGEE come from the germline V gene. V lost 0 bases, J lost 7 bases, and 16 bases lay in between. This chain's CDR3 is CASSVAMGARDGELFF. Written as DNA, the CDR3 is TGTGCCAGCAGCGTAGCTATGGGGGCGCGAGACGGGGAGCTGTTTTTT.

The chain employs TRBV9 and TRBJ2-1; a weak D match, TRBD1 (5 bases). The length of the CDR3 is 15 residues. Per germline, CDR1 SGDLS and CDR2 YYNGEE. Trimming stripped 0 bases from V and 9 bases from J, with 16 bases between. In DNA form, the CDR3 reads TGTGCCAGCAGCGTAGGGTCAGGGCAGGTGGGTGAGCAGTTCTTC. Translating it yields CASSVGSGQVGEQFF.

This clonotype was seen repeatedly, ten times or more. The chain links TRBV9 to TRBJ1-2; 10 bases align to TRBD1. The CDR3 spans 15 residues. Germline-derived CDR1 and CDR2 are SGDLS and YYNGEE. V was clipped by 4 bases and J by 6 bases; unmatched bases: 9. Written as DNA, the CDR3 is TGTGCCAGCAGCCCAGCCGGGACAGGGGTTCATGGCTACACCTTC. It is translated as CASSPAGTGVHGYTF.

This clonotype was counted many times. This chain uses TRBV9 with TRBJ2-1; 7 nucleotides match TRBD2. This CDR3 is 14 amino acids long. V was clipped by 0 bases and J by 9 bases; unmatched bases: 6. Per the germline V gene, CDR1 is SGDLS and CDR2 is YYNGEE. CDR3 region: CASSVAGGRGEQFF. CDR3 coding DNA: TGTGCCAGCAGCGTAGCGGGAGGCCGGGGTGAGCAGTTCTTC. Full variable domain (remainder filled in from reference TRBV9 and TRBJ2-1): DSGVTQTPKHLITATGQRVTLRCSPRSGDLSVYWYQQSLDQGLQFLIQYYNGEERAKGNILERFSAQQFPDLHSELNLSSLELGDSALYFCASSVAGGRGEQFFGPGTRLTVL.

The sample holds many counts of this clonotype. The J gene is TRBJ2-3, the V gene TRBV9, with D perhaps matching TRBD2 (6 bases). Germline V gene sequence: CDR1 SGDLS, CDR2 YYNGEE. V was clipped by 1 base and J by 8 bases, with 17 bases between them. This CDR3 is built from 15 residues. The CDR3 loop is CASSVRMGGDGTQYF. CDR3 sequence (DNA): TGTGCCAGCAGCGTACGGATGGGCGGGGACGGTACGCAGTATTTT. Combining the CDR3 with reference TRBV9 and TRBJ2-3 gives the whole variable domain DSGVTQTPKHLITATGQRVTLRCSPRSGDLSVYWYQQSLDQGLQFLIQYYNGEERAKGNILERFSAQQFPDLHSELNLSSLELGDSALYFCASSVRMGGDGTQYFGPGTRLTVL.

The rearrangement links TRBV9 to TRBJ2-6; D is tentatively TRBD1 or TRBD2 (5 bases each). The CDR3 is 17 residues long. Germline CDR1 reads SGDLS; CDR2 reads YYNGEE. With 2 bases removed from V and 0 bases from J, the gap between germline ends came to 12 bases. The CDR3 nucleotides are TGTGCCAGCAGCGTCGACCCGGGGCTCTCTGGGGCCAACGTCCTGACTTTC. The encoded protein is CASSVDPGLSGANVLTF.

This clonotype was seen many times. This sequence joins TRBV9 and TRBJ2-3, with TRBD2 identical over 8 bases. The ends lost 0 bases at V and 2 bases at J; junction bases unmatched: 5. The CDR3 is made up of 16 amino acids. Germline lookup yields CDR1 SGDLS and CDR2 YYNGEE. DNA for the CDR3: TGTGCCAGCAGCGTAGGTACTAGCGGCCTCACAGATACGCAGTATTTT. Protein product: CASSVGTSGLTDTQYF. Full variable domain (outside the CDR3, taken from reference TRBV9 and TRBJ2-3): DSGVTQTPKHLITATGQRVTLRCSPRSGDLSVYWYQQSLDQGLQFLIQYYNGEERAKGNILERFSAQQFPDLHSELNLSSLELGDSALYFCASSVGTSGLTDTQYFGPGTRLTVL.

This clonotype was detected ten times or more. The chain uses TRBV9 and TRBJ2-1, with 12 bases identical to TRBD2. This CDR3 contains 21 residues. The trim removed 0 bases at V and 0 bases at J, leaving 13 bases unmatched. The germline V gene has CDR1 SGDLS and CDR2 YYNGEE. The DNA for the CDR3 is TGTGCCAGCAGCGTAGCTCCTGTGACTAGCGGGGGCCCGAGCTCCTACAATGAGCAGTTCTTC. This translates into CASSVAPVTSGGPSSYNEQFF.

Within the sample, this clonotype is medium-sized. This chain links TRBV9 with TRBJ1-5, with 8 bases matching TRBD1. This CDR3 comprises 14 residues. Unmatched junction bases numbered 3, after V lost 2 bases and J lost 5 bases. Per the germline V gene, CDR1 is SGDLS and CDR2 is YYNGEE. The CDR3 DNA sequence: TGTGCCAGCAGCGTCGGACAGGGTGATCAGCCCCAGCATTTT. It specifies CASSVGQGDQPQHF.

This clonotype showed up many times. Here the CDR3 DNA reads TGTGCCAGCAGCGTAGCCACAGAGCAAGAGACCCAGTACTTC. This codes for CASSVATEQETQYF. The chain employs TRBV9 and TRBJ2-5; D unresolved. V was clipped by 0 bases and J by 2 bases, with 8 bases between them. There are 14 residues in the CDR3. Germline CDR1 is SGDLS and CDR2 is YYNGEE. Variable domain in full (rest from reference TRBV9 and TRBJ2-5): DSGVTQTPKHLITATGQRVTLRCSPRSGDLSVYWYQQSLDQGLQFLIQYYNGEERAKGNILERFSAQQFPDLHSELNLSSLELGDSALYFCASSVATEQETQYFGPGTRLLVL.

This clonotype was observed at least ten times. The V gene is TRBV9, the J gene TRBJ2-5; D is possibly TRBD1 or TRBD2 (5 bases each). V was pared by 0 bases and J by 2 bases, with 11 bases between. Germline values: CDR1 SGDLS, CDR2 YYNGEE. CDR3 length: 15 residues. In DNA form, the CDR3 reads TGTGCCAGCAGCGTAGAGACGGGACCTCAAGAGACCCAGTACTTC. Amino acid sequence: CASSVETGPQETQYF.

This clonotype was counted at least ten times. The chain uses TRBV9 and TRBJ2-2; the D gene is possibly TRBD1 (5 bases). Germline V gives CDR1 SGDLS, CDR2 YYNGEE. With 6 bases removed from V and 2 bases from J, the gap between germline ends came to 14 bases. This CDR3 contains 15 residues. The CDR3 is CASTEGQGNTGELFF. The CDR3 DNA reads as TGTGCCAGCACGGAAGGGCAGGGTAACACCGGGGAGCTGTTTTTT.

In this sample, this clonotype turned up many times. The J gene is TRBJ2-3, the V gene TRBV9, with 9 positions matching TRBD2. Germline V gene data show CDR1 as SGDLS and CDR2 as YYNGEE. This CDR3 comprises 18 residues. V shed 0 bases and J 2 bases; nucleotides not matched to a gene: 10. Here the CDR3 reads CASSVAPSGKTFTDTQYF. Written as DNA, the CDR3 is TGTGCCAGCAGCGTAGCGCCTAGCGGGAAGACTTTCACAGATACGCAGTATTTT.

This clonotype was recorded many times. The CDR3 DNA reads as TGTGCCAGCAGCGCATCCCAGGGACACCAGAACACTGAAGCTTTCTTT. Amino acids: CASSASQGHQNTEAFF. The chain couples TRBV9 to TRBJ1-1; D might be TRBD1 (6 bases). Germline V lookup: CDR1 SGDLS, CDR2 YYNGEE. Trimming removed 3 bases from V and 1 base from J, with 16 bases in between. This CDR3 has 16 residues. Combining the CDR3 with reference TRBV9 and TRBJ1-1 gives the whole variable domain DSGVTQTPKHLITATGQRVTLRCSPRSGDLSVYWYQQSLDQGLQFLIQYYNGEERAKGNILERFSAQQFPDLHSELNLSSLELGDSALYFCASSASQGHQNTEAFFGQGTRLTVV.

This clonotype appeared many times. The rearrangement links TRBV9 to TRBJ2-3, with TRBD1 matching 12 bases. V dropped 4 bases and J dropped 3; count of bases not matched to a gene: 9. The CDR3 is made up of 17 amino acids. The germline gives CDR1 SGDLS, CDR2 YYNGEE. The DNA for the CDR3 is TGTGCCAGCAGCCCCCGACCGGGACAGGGGGCGACAGATACGCAGTATTTT. It yields the protein CASSPRPGQGATDTQYF.

This clonotype occurred many times. V and J are TRBV9 and TRBJ2-1, with 12 bases lining up with TRBD2. Germline CDR1 SGDLS, CDR2 YYNGEE. The CDR3 extends over 18 amino acids. The V and J ends lost 4 bases and 4 bases, in that order; junction bases with no gene match: 12. In DNA form, the CDR3 reads TGTGCCAGCAGCCCAAGGGCCACTAGCGGGGGGCCGTACAATGAGCAGTTCTTC. Its protein is CASSPRATSGGPYNEQFF.

This clonotype was observed at least ten times. This chain connects TRBV9 to TRBJ2-1; the D gene is possibly TRBD1 (6 bases). Germline assignment: CDR1 SGDLS and CDR2 YYNGEE. The CDR3 extends over 17 amino acids. The ends were cut back, 0 bases at V and 5 bases at J, with 18 bases in the middle. CDR3 residues: CASSVASRAGVNNEQFF. The CDR3 nucleotides read TGTGCCAGCAGCGTAGCCTCCAGGGCAGGGGTGAACAATGAGCAGTTCTTC.

This clonotype has ten or more counts. V gene TRBV9 combines with J gene TRBJ2-3; 8 bases line up with TRBD2. Per germline, CDR1 SGDLS and CDR2 YYNGEE. The V and J ends lost 0 bases and 5 bases, in that order; junction bases with no gene match: 8. CDR3 length: 16 residues. CDR3 DNA sequence: TGTGCCAGCAGCGTAGATCCCGGGACTAGAGGAGATACGCAGTATTTT. Its protein product is CASSVDPGTRGDTQYF.

This clonotype was seen repeatedly, ten times or more. The rearrangement uses TRBV9 and TRBJ2-3, with no clear D. The CDR3 is made up of 13 amino acids. Germline V CDR1 and CDR2: SGDLS, YYNGEE. Between the trimmed V and J ends, which lost 4 bases and 5 bases, there was a span of 11 bases. For the CDR3, the DNA is TGTGCCAGCAGCTCCAGCCCCAGAGATACGCAGTATTTT. Translated, it gives CASSSSPRDTQYF. Full variable domain (remainder filled in from reference TRBV9 and TRBJ2-3): DSGVTQTPKHLITATGQRVTLRCSPRSGDLSVYWYQQSLDQGLQFLIQYYNGEERAKGNILERFSAQQFPDLHSELNLSSLELGDSALYFCASSSSPRDTQYFGPGTRLTVL.

This clonotype was found many times. The chain combines TRBV9 with TRBJ2-2; D not certain. This CDR3 has 14 residues. Germline lookup yields CDR1 SGDLS and CDR2 YYNGEE. V lost 4 bases and J lost 5, with 12 bases in between. CDR3 protein: CASSQTSRTGELFF. The DNA for the CDR3 is TGTGCCAGCAGCCAAACCTCGAGGACCGGGGAGCTGTTTTTT.